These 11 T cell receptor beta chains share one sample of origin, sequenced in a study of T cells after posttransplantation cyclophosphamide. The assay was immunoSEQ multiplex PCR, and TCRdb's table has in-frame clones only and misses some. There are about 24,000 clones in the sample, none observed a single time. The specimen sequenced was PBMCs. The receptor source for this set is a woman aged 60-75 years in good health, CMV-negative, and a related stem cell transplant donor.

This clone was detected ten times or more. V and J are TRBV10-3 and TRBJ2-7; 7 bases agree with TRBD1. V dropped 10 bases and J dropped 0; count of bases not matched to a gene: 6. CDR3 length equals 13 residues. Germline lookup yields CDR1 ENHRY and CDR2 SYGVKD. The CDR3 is CATAGTDSYEQYF. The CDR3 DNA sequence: TGTGCCACCGCCGGGACAGACTCCTACGAGCAGTACTTC.

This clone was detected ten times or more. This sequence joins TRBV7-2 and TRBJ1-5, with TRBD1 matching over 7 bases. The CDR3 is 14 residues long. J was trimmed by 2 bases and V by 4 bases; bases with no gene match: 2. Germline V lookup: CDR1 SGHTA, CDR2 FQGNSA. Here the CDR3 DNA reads TGTGCCAGCAGCTCAGACAGGGGCAATCAGCCCCAGCATTTT. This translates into CASSSDRGNQPQHF.

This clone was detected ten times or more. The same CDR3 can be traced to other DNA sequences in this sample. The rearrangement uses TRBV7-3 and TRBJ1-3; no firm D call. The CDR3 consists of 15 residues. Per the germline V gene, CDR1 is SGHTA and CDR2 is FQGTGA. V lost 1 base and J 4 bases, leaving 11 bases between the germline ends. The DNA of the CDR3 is TGTGCCAGCAGCTTAAGCGGAGGGTTCGGAAACACCATATATTTT. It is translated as CASSLSGGFGNTIYF.

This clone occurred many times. The CDR3 loop is CAWSRDSGSGNTIYF. In DNA form, the CDR3 reads TGTGCCTGGAGTCGGGACAGTGGGTCTGGAAACACCATATATTTT. The gene calls are TRBV30 and TRBJ1-3; 7 bases map to TRBD1. The CDR3 runs 15 residues. From germline, CDR1 is GTSNPN and CDR2 SVGIG (reference sequence). J gave up 1 base and V 2 bases, and 5 bases lay outside the gene matches.

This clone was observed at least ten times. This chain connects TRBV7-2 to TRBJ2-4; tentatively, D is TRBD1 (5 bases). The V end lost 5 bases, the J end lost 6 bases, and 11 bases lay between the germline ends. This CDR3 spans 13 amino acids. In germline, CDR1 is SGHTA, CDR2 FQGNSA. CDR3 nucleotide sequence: TGTGCCAGCAGCCGCCCCCAGGGAAACATTCAGTACTTC. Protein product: CASSRPQGNIQYF.

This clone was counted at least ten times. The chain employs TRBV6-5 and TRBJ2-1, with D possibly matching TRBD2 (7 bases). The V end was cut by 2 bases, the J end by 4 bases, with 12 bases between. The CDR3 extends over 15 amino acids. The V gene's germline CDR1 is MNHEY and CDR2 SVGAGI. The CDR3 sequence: CASSYDGGRYNEQFF. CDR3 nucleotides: TGTGCCAGCAGTTACGACGGGGGGCGGTACAATGAGCAGTTCTTC.

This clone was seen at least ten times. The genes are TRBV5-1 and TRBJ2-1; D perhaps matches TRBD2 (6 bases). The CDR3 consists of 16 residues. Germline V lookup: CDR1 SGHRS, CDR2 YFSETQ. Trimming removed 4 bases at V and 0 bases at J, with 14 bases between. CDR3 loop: CASSTRTGVSYNEQFF. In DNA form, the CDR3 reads TGCGCCAGCAGCACCCGGACGGGGGTCTCCTACAATGAGCAGTTCTTC.

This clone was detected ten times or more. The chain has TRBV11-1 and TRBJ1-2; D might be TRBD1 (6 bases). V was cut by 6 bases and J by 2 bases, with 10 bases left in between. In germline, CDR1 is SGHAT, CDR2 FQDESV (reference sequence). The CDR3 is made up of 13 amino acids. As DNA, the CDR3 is TGTGCCAGCAGTAGGACAGAGAACTATGGCTACACCTTC. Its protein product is CASSRTENYGYTF.

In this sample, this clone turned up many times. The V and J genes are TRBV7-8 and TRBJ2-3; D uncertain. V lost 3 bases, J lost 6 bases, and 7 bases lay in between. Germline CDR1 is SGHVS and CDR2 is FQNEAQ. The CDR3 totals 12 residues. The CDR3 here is CASSFTGDTQYF. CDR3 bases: TGTGCCAGCAGCTTTACTGGTGATACGCAGTATTTT.

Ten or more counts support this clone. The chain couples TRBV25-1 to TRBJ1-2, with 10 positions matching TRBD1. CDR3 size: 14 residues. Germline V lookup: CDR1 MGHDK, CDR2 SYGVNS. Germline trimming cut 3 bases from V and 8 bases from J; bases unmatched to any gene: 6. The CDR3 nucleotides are TGTGCCAGCAGTGACCCGGGACAGGGGCGCGGCTACACCTTC. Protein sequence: CASSDPGQGRGYTF.

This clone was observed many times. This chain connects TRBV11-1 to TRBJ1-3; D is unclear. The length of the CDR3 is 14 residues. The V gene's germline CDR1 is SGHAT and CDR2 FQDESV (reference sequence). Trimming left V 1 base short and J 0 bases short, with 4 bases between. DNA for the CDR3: TGTGCCAGCAGCTTAGGACTCTCTGGAAACACCATATATTTT. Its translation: CASSLGLSGNTIYF.